These 32 T cell receptor beta chains were sequenced from one sample in a study of T-cell memory formation after mild COVID-19. TCRdb ran MiXCR on the 5' RACE reads and lists one entry per CDR3 protein. The repertoire includes 150,000 to 200,000 distinct CDR3 sequences, roughly a fifth of them detected once, and more than 20% sits in the top ten. The sequencing sample was made of PBMCs or a T cell subset sorted from them (not recorded which). These receptors were obtained from an adult woman who had mild COVID-19 (a few samples of this study predate the infection). Cell type and time point are not known.

This clonotype was found a few times. The V and J genes are TRBV20-1 and TRBJ2-7; D is ambiguous. Germline V gives CDR1 DFQATT, CDR2 SNEGSKA (reference sequence). Trimming left V 1 base short and J 7 bases short, with 17 bases between. The CDR3 runs to 14 residues. The CDR3 nucleotides are TGCAGTGCTAGAGCGCTAGACCCATCGCGGGAGCAGTACTTC. Its protein product is CSARALDPSREQYF.

The V call is TRBV20-1, the J call TRBJ1-1, with 10 bases aligning to TRBD1. Germline CDR1 DFQATT, CDR2 SNEGSKA (reference sequence). The J segment lost 6 bases and the V segment lost 6 bases, leaving 16 bases of the junction unmatched. The CDR3 has 16 amino acids. This CDR3 reads CSALTLAGQGNPEAFF. The CDR3 DNA reads as TGCAGTGCCCTGACCCTCGCGGGACAGGGGAATCCTGAAGCTTTCTTT.

The rearrangement uses TRBV5-1 and TRBJ2-3, with TRBD2 matching over 12 bases. Germline CDR1 SGHRS, CDR2 YFSETQ. This CDR3 contains 17 residues. Trimming at V came to 0 bases and at J to 6 bases, leaving 8 bases not matched to a gene. The CDR3 spells CASSLGLAGVPWDTQYF. The CDR3 nucleotides read TGCGCCAGCAGCTTGGGACTAGCGGGGGTACCTTGGGATACGCAGTATTTT.

There are many counts of this clonotype. The chain links TRBV24-1 to TRBJ2-6, with unresolved D. CDR3 length: 15 residues. V dropped 2 bases and J dropped 1 base, with 5 bases sitting between them. Germline V gives CDR1 KGHDR, CDR2 SFDVKD. CDR3 sequence (DNA): TGTGCCACCAGTGATTGGGGTTCTGGGGCCAACGTCCTGACTTTC. Translating it yields CATSDWGSGANVLTF.

This clonotype was counted only a few times. V is TRBV18 and J is TRBJ2-7; 8 nucleotides agree with TRBD1. The CDR3 spans 15 residues. From germline, CDR1 is KGHSH and CDR2 LQKENI. J gave up 2 bases and V 3 bases, and 6 bases lay outside the gene matches. The CDR3 bases are TGTGCCAGCTCACCTTGGGACAGGCCCGCCTACGAGCAGTACTTC. Its translation: CASSPWDRPAYEQYF.

This clonotype appeared a few times. The chain has TRBV12-3 or TRBV12-4 and TRBJ2-5; 8 nucleotides line up with TRBD1. The CDR3 runs 14 residues. Trimming cost V 5 bases and J 2 bases; bases outside gene matches: 4. DNA of the CDR3: TGTGCCAGCAGTGACAGGGGCACACAAGAGACCCAGTACTTC. Amino acid sequence: CASSDRGTQETQYF.

This clonotype has a handful of counts. The J gene is TRBJ2-1, the V gene TRBV4-3; D may be TRBD1 (6 bases). The CDR3 extends over 14 amino acids. V was clipped by 1 base and J by 7 bases, with 11 bases between them. Germline CDR1 is LGHNA and CDR2 is YSLEER. The CDR3 sequence: CASSQAVQGNEQFF. CDR3 nucleotide sequence: TGCGCCAGCAGCCAAGCTGTACAGGGAAATGAGCAGTTCTTC.

This chain joins TRBV24-1 and TRBJ2-1, with TRBD2 matching 12 bases. This CDR3 is 16 amino acids long. The trim removed 9 bases at V and 0 bases at J, leaving 5 bases unmatched. Germline CDR1 is KGHDR and CDR2 is SFDVKD. This CDR3 reads CATGLAGRSSYNEQFF. In DNA form, the CDR3 reads TGTGCCACCGGACTAGCGGGACGGTCCTCCTACAATGAGCAGTTCTTC.

This clonotype appeared a few times. The V gene is TRBV7-9, the J gene TRBJ1-1; weak D call: TRBD1 (5 bases). The V and J ends lost 4 bases and 2 bases respectively, with 8 bases between them. Germline V gene lookup returns CDR1 SEHNR and CDR2 FQNEAQ (reference sequence). The CDR3 contains 13 residues. This chain's CDR3 is CASSSGVNTEAFF. The CDR3 bases are TGTGCCAGCAGCTCGGGGGTTAACACTGAAGCTTTCTTT.

Worth noting for this clonotype: The junction departs from germline at one end; a sequencing error may be responsible. The chain links TRBV7-7 to TRBJ2-1, with TRBD1 matching over 7 bases. The CDR3 sequence is 15 residues long. Germline V CDR1 and CDR2: SSHAT, FNYEAQ (reference sequence). CDR3 region: CASSLGQARYNEQFF. The CDR3 region has the DNA TGTGCTAGCAGCTTAGGACAGGCCCGTTACAATGAGCAGTTCTTC.

The chain uses TRBV29-1 and TRBJ2-1; no clear D gene. CDR3 size: 16 residues. Germline V gene data show CDR1 as SQVTM and CDR2 as ANQGSEA. V was trimmed by 2 bases and J by 4 bases, leaving 18 bases between them. The CDR3 nucleotides are TGCAGCGTTGAATCGGACGGGCCCCCATTTTACAATGAGCAGTTCTTC. It encodes CSVESDGPPFYNEQFF.

The chain combines TRBV5-6 with TRBJ2-1; 7 bases agree with TRBD2. The length of the CDR3 is 15 residues. V lost 2 bases and J lost 5; bases outside the gene matches: 7. Germline-derived CDR1 and CDR2 are SGHDT and YYEEEE. CDR3 sequence: CASSLRLAIHNEQFF. CDR3 bases: TGTGCCAGCAGCTTAAGACTAGCAATCCACAATGAGCAGTTCTTC.

The chain links TRBV6-5 to TRBJ1-4, with 10 bases fitting TRBD1. Germline lookup yields CDR1 MNHEY and CDR2 SVGAGI. J was trimmed by 7 bases and V by 4 bases; bases with no gene match: 3. There are 14 residues in the CDR3. This chain's CDR3 is CASSSGTGVEKLFF. The CDR3 nucleotides read TGTGCCAGCAGTTCCGGGACAGGGGTTGAAAAACTGTTTTTT.

The chain carries TRBV5-5 and TRBJ2-7; 9 nucleotides match TRBD1. Germline V gives CDR1 SGHKS, CDR2 YYEKEE (reference sequence). There are 14 residues in the CDR3. V trimming: 4 bases; J trimming: 5 bases; junction bases outside the gene matches: 7. CDR3 region: CASSTRDRVHEQYF. CDR3 coding DNA: TGTGCCAGCAGCACCCGGGACAGGGTCCACGAGCAGTACTTC.

The V gene is TRBV7-2, the J gene TRBJ1-2, with no clear D. This CDR3 spans 14 amino acids. The V end was cut by 3 bases, the J end by 4 bases, with 12 bases between. The germline V gene encodes CDR1 SGHTA and CDR2 FQGNSA. The CDR3 DNA follows: TGTGCCAGCAGCTTTGACGGCAGAGCCTATGGCTACACCTTC. As protein: CASSFDGRAYGYTF.

There are a few counts of this clonotype. The chain links TRBV9 to TRBJ2-7; the D is unclear. Germline V gives CDR1 SGDLS, CDR2 YYNGEE. The CDR3 sequence is 13 residues long. V lost 3 bases and J 5 bases, leaving 12 bases between the germline ends. This CDR3 reads CASSGARGDEQYF. The CDR3 DNA follows: TGTGCCAGCAGCGGAGCTAGAGGCGACGAGCAGTACTTC.

The chain couples TRBV20-1 to TRBJ2-3, with D possibly being TRBD2 (5 bases). This CDR3 contains 18 residues. CDR1 is DFQATT and CDR2 is SNEGSKA in the germline V gene (reference sequence). V was shortened by 3 bases and J by 6 bases, with 28 bases between the two germline ends. The chain's CDR3 is CSASYLFETGSGRDTQYF. In nucleotides, the CDR3 is TGCAGTGCTAGTTATCTTTTTGAAACGGGGTCCGGGCGGGATACGCAGTATTTT.

The chain couples TRBV7-6 to TRBJ2-5; D is uncertain. The CDR3 has 15 residues. The V and J ends lost 3 bases and 5 bases respectively, with 16 bases between them. In germline, CDR1 is SGHVS, CDR2 FNYEAQ. The CDR3 sequence is CASSLTPGLKETQYF. CDR3 coding DNA: TGTGCCAGCAGCTTGACCCCAGGCCTCAAGGAGACCCAGTACTTC.

This clonotype was found a few times. J is TRBJ2-7 and V is TRBV11-3; 8 nucleotides match TRBD2. CDR3 length: 16 amino acids. The germline CDR1 and CDR2 sequences are SGHNT and YENEEA. Trimming removed 1 base from V and 5 bases from J; junction bases left unmatched: 10. In nucleotides, the CDR3 is TGTGCCAGCAGCTTAGCCCTACTAGCGGCCCCCCACGAGCAGTACTTC. It is translated as CASSLALLAAPHEQYF.

The table lists this clonotype with a few counts. The genes are TRBV5-6 and TRBJ2-3, with 10 bases lining up with TRBD1. This CDR3 comprises 17 residues. V lost 2 bases to trimming and J lost 1 base; unmatched junction nucleotides: 7. Germline CDR1 is SGHDT and CDR2 is YYEEEE. The CDR3 region has the DNA TGTGCCAGCAGCTTTCGGACAGGGGGGCTTGGCACAGATACGCAGTATTTT. The encoded protein is CASSFRTGGLGTDTQYF. Together with reference TRBV5-6 and TRBJ2-3, the CDR3 gives the full variable domain: DAGVTQSPTHLIKTRGQQVTLRCSPKSGHDTVSWYQQALGQGPQFIFQYYEEEERQRGNFPDRFSGHQFPNYSSELNVNALLLGDSALYLCASSFRTGGLGTDTQYFGPGTRLTVL.

This chain joins TRBV30 and TRBJ1-5; 7 positions agree with TRBD1. J lost 4 bases, V lost 2 bases, and 5 bases had no gene match. CDR1 is GTSNPN and CDR2 is SVGIG in the germline V gene (reference sequence). CDR3 length: 14 residues. This CDR3 is CAWSRGQRNQPQHF. CDR3 DNA sequence: TGTGCCTGGAGTCGGGGACAGCGGAATCAGCCCCAGCATTTT.

At least ten counts were recorded for this clonotype. The chain has TRBV5-1 and TRBJ2-7; 13 nucleotides agree with TRBD2. The length of the CDR3 is 17 residues. J lost 3 bases, V lost 5 bases, and 11 bases had no gene match. In germline, CDR1 is SGHRS, CDR2 YFSETQ. The CDR3 here is CASSPGTSGNLFYEQYF. CDR3 sequence (DNA): TGCGCCAGCAGTCCGGGGACTAGCGGGAATCTATTCTACGAGCAGTACTTC.

The V call is TRBV27, the J call TRBJ1-1, with 11 bases matching TRBD1. The V and J ends lost 3 bases and 4 bases, in that order; junction bases with no gene match: 4. Looked up from germline, CDR1 is MNHEY and CDR2 is SMNVEV (reference sequence). The CDR3 contains 15 residues. The CDR3 region has the DNA TGTGCCAGCAGTTTTTACGGGACAGGGGGCACTGAAGCTTTCTTT. Its protein is CASSFYGTGGTEAFF.

This CDR3 is CSVEVAGQGYEQYF. Written as DNA, the CDR3 is TGCAGCGTTGAAGTGGCAGGACAGGGCTACGAGCAGTACTTC. The rearrangement links TRBV29-1 to TRBJ2-7; 8 nucleotides align to TRBD1. Losses at the gene ends were 1 base for V and 3 bases for J; bases not matched to a gene: 5. This CDR3 has 14 residues. The V gene's germline CDR1 is SQVTM and CDR2 ANQGSEA.

The chain recombines TRBV12-3 or TRBV12-4 with TRBJ2-2; 7 bases are shared with TRBD1. The V gene end was trimmed by 4 bases and the J gene end by 2 bases; junction bases not matched to a gene: 4. The CDR3 extends over 15 amino acids. CDR3 residues: CASSSGTANTGELFF. The CDR3 DNA reads TGTGCCAGCAGTTCCGGGACAGCTAACACCGGGGAGCTGTTTTTT.

The chain couples TRBV2 to TRBJ2-3; D may be TRBD1 (6 bases). This CDR3 is built from 13 residues. Per the germline V gene, CDR1 is SNHLY and CDR2 is FYNNEI. Trimming cost V 10 bases and J 4 bases, with 15 bases left between them. CDR3 coding DNA: TGTGCCACCCGGGACGGACAGCCAGATACGCAGTATTTT. Residues: CATRDGQPDTQYF.

At least ten counts were recorded for this clonotype. The V call is TRBV7-9, the J call TRBJ2-7; D is perhaps TRBD1 or TRBD2 (5 bases each). The V and J ends lost 2 bases and 6 bases respectively, with 11 bases between them. The CDR3 runs 13 residues. Germline CDR1 and CDR2: SEHNR and FQNEAQ (reference sequence). The CDR3 nucleotides are TGTGCCAGCAGCTTATCCCCTGGGGGCGAGCAGTACTTC. Its translation: CASSLSPGGEQYF.

V gene TRBV6-5 combines with J gene TRBJ2-5; D is possibly TRBD1 (5 bases). CDR1 and CDR2 from the germline V gene are MNHEY and SVGAGI. The CDR3 has 17 residues. Trimming cost V 5 bases and J 0 bases, with 19 bases left between them. The CDR3 bases are TGTGCCAGCAGTGATCCCCGGACATGGGGCAACCAAGAGACCCAGTACTTC. Translating it yields CASSDPRTWGNQETQYF.

The chain uses TRBV25-1 and TRBJ2-3; 7 positions match TRBD1. The CDR3 consists of 13 residues. Trimming cost V 8 bases and J 0 bases; bases outside gene matches: 2. Germline loops: CDR1 MGHDK, CDR2 SYGVNS. The CDR3 region is CASWDRSTDTQYF. CDR3 nucleotide sequence: TGTGCCAGCTGGGACAGAAGCACAGATACGCAGTATTTT.

The chain carries TRBV7-6 and TRBJ2-6; 8 bases line up with TRBD1. J gave up 2 bases and V 10 bases, and 13 bases lay outside the gene matches. The CDR3 is 17 residues long. CDR1 SGHVS and CDR2 FNYEAQ come from the germline V gene. The CDR3 protein is CATLNPGGRPGANVLTF. For the CDR3, the DNA is TGTGCCACCCTGAACCCAGGGGGCAGGCCTGGGGCCAACGTCCTGACTTTC.

This rearrangement joins TRBV7-9 to TRBJ2-7; no definite D call. This CDR3 is 15 amino acids long. CDR1 and CDR2 (germline): SEHNR, FQNEAQ (reference sequence). V lost 5 bases and J lost 5, with 19 bases in between. Here the CDR3 reads CASSPALALRDEQYF. CDR3 nucleotide sequence: TGTGCCAGCAGCCCGGCCCTTGCCTTACGCGACGAGCAGTACTTC.

This clonotype has only a few counts. The chain links TRBV29-1 to TRBJ2-1; perhaps TRBD2 as D (6 bases). This CDR3 is 17 amino acids long. Germline V gene data show CDR1 as SQVTM and CDR2 as ANQGSEA. The ends were cut back, 0 bases at V and 5 bases at J, with 20 bases in the middle. For the CDR3, the DNA is TGCAGCGTTGAAGATCTGGCTAGCGCACTCGTAGACAATGAGCAGTTCTTC. Translation gives CSVEDLASALVDNEQFF.